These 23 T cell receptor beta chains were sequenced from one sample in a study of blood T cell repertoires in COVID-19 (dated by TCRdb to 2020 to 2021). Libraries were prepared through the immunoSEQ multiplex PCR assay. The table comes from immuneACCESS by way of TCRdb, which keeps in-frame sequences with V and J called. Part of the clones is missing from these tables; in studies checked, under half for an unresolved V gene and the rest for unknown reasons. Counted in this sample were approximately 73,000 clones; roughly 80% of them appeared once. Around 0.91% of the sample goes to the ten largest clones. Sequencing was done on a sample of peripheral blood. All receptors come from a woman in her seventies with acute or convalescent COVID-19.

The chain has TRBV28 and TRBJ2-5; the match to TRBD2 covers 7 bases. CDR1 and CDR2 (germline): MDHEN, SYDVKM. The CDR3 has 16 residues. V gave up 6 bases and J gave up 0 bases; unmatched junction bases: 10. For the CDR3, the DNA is TGTGCCAGCAGGCGTGGACTAGTCGAACACCAAGAGACCCAGTACTTC. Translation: CASRRGLVEHQETQYF.

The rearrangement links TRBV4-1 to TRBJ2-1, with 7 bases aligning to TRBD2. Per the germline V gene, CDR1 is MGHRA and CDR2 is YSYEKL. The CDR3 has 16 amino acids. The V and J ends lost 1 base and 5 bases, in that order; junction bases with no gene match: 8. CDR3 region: CASSQVGGTTHNEQFF. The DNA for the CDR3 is TGCGCCAGCAGCCAAGTAGGAGGGACTACCCACAATGAGCAGTTCTTC.

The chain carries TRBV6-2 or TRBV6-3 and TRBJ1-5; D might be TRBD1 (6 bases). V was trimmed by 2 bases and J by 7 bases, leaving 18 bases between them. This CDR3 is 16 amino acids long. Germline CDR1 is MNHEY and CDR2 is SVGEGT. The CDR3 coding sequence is TGTGCCAGCAGTTACGAACGGGGGGCGAAAAAACAGCCCCAGCATTTT. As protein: CASSYERGAKKQPQHF.

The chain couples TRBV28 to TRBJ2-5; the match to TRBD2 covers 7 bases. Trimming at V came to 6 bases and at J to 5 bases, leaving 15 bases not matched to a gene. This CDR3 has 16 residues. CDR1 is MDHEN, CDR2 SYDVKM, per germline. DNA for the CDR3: TGTGCCAGCAGCCGACCACCGGGACTAAATCGGGAGACCCAGTACTTC. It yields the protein CASSRPPGLNRETQYF.

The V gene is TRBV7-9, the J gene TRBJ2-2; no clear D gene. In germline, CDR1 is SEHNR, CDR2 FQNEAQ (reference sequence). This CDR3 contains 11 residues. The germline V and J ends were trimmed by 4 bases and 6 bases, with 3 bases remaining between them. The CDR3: CASSSSGELFF. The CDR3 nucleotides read TGTGCCAGCAGCTCCTCCGGGGAGCTGTTTTTT. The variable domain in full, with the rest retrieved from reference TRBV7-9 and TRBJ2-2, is DTGVSQNPRHKITKRGQNVTFRCDPISEHNRLYWYRQTLGQGPEFLTYFQNEAQLEKSRLLSDRFSAERPKGSFSTLEIQRTEQGDSAMYLCASSSSGELFFGEGSRLTVL.

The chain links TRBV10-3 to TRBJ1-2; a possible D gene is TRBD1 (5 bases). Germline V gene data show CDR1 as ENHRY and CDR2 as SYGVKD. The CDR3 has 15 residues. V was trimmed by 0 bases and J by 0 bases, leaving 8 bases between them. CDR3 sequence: CAISESGGSNYGYTF. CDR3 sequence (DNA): TGTGCCATCAGTGAGTCGGGGGGGTCTAACTATGGCTACACCTTC.

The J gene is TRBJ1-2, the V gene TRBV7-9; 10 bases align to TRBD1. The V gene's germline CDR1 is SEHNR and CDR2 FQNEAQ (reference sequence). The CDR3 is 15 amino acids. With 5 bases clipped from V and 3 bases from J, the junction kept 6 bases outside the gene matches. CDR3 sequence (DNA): TGTGCCAGCAGCCATGGACAGGGGGTGGACTATGGCTACACCTTC. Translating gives CASSHGQGVDYGYTF.

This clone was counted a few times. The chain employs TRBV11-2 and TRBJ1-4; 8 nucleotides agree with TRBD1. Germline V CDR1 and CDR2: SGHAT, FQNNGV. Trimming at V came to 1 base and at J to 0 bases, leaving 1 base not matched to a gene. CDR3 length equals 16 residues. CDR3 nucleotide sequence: TGTGCCAGCAGCTTAGTGACAGGGGCAACTAATGAAAAACTGTTTTTT. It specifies CASSLVTGATNEKLFF. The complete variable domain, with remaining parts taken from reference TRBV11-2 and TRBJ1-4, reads EAGVAQSPRYKIIEKRQSVAFWCNPISGHATLYWYQQILGQGPKLLIQFQNNGVVDDSQLPKDRFSAERLKGVDSTLKIQPAKLEDSAVYLCASSLVTGATNEKLFFGSGTQLSVL.

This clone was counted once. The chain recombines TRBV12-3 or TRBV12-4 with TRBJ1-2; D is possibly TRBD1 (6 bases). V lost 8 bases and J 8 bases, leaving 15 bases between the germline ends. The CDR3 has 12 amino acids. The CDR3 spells CASRLGARGYTF. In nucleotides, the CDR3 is TGTGCCAGCCGGCTGGGGGCTAGGGGCTACACCTTC.

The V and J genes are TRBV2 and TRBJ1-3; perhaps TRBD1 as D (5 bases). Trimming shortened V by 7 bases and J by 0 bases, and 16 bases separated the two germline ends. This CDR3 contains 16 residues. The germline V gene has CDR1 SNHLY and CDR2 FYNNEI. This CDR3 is CASTPLIQVSGNTIYF. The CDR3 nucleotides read TGTGCCAGCACCCCTCTCATACAGGTCTCTGGAAACACCATATATTTT.

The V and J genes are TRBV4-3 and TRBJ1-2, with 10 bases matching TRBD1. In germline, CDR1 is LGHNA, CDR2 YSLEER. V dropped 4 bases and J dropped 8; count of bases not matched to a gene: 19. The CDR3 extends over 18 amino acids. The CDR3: CASSPVSILTGGDRGYTF. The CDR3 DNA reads TGCGCCAGCAGCCCAGTTAGTATTTTGACAGGGGGCGATCGGGGCTACACCTTC.

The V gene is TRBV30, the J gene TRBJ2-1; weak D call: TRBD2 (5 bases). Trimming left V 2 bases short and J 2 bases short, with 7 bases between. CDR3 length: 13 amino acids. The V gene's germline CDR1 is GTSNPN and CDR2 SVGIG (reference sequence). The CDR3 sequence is CAWSSGTYNEQFF. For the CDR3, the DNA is TGTGCCTGGAGTTCGGGGACCTACAATGAGCAGTTCTTC.

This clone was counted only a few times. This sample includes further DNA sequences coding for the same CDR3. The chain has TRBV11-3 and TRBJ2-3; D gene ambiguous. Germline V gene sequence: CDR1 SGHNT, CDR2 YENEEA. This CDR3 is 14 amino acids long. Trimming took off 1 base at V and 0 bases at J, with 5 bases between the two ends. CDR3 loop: CASSLGGSTDTQYF. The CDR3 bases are TGTGCCAGCAGCTTAGGCGGAAGCACAGATACGCAGTATTTT.

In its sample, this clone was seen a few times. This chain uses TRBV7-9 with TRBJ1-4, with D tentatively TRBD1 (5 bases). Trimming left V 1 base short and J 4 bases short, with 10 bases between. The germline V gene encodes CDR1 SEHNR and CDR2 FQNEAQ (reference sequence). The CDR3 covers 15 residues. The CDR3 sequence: CASSLGQTHNEKLFF. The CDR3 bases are TGTGCCAGCAGCTTAGGACAGACTCATAATGAAAAACTGTTTTTT.

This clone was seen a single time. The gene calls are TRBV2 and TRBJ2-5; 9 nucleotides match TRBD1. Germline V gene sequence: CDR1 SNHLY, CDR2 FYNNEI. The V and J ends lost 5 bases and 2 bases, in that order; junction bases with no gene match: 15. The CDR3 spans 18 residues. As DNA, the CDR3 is TGTGCCAGCAGTTTAGCCCGAACAGGGGGCGGGGGTCAAGAGACCCAGTACTTC. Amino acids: CASSLARTGGGGQETQYF.

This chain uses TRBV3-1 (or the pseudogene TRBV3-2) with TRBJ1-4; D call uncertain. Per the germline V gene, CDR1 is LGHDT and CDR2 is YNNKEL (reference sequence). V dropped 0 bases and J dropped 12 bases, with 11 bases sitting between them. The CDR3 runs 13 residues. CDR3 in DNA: TGTGCCAGCAGCCAAGAGTTGGCGAGGGAACTGTTTTTT. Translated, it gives CASSQELARELFF.

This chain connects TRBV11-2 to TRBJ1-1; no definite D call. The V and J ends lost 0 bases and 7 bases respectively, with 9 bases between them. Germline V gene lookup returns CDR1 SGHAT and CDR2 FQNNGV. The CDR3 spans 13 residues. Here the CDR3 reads CASSLDLELEAFF. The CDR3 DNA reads TGTGCCAGCAGCTTAGATTTGGAGCTTGAAGCTTTCTTT.

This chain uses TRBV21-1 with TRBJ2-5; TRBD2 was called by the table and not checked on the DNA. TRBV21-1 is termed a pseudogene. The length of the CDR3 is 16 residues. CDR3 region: CASSLRLAGDQETQYF. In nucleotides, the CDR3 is TGTGCCAGCAGCCTCCGACTAGCGGGAGACCAAGAGACCCAGTACTTC.

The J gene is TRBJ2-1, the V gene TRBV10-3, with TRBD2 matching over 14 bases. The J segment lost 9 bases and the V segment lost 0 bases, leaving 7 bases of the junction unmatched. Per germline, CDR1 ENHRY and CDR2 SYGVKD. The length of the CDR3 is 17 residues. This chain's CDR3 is CAISESVTSGGVGEQFF. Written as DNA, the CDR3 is TGTGCCATCAGTGAGTCTGTGACTAGCGGGGGGGTTGGTGAGCAGTTCTTC.

For the CDR3, the DNA is TGTGCCAGCAGCTATGGACACCCTACAGGAGGGGAGCTGTTTTTT. This codes for CASSYGHPTGGELFF. The chain is built from TRBV6-5 and TRBJ2-2; D possibly corresponds to TRBD1 (5 bases). CDR1 is MNHEY, CDR2 SVGAGI, per germline. The CDR3 is 15 amino acids. V lost 6 bases and J 8 bases, leaving 19 bases between the germline ends.

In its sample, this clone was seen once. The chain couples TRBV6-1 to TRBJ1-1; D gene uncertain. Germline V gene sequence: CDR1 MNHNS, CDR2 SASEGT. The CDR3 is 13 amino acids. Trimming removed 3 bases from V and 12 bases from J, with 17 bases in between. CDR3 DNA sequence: TGTGCCAGCAGTGAGTCGTCCCGAGCGGATACTTTCTTT. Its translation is CASSESSRADTFF.

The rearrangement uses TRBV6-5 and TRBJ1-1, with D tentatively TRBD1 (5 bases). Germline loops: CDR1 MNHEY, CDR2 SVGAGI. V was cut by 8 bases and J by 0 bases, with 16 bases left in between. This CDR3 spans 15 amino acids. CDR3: CASRAQGSMNTEAFF. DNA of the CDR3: TGTGCCAGCCGAGCCCAGGGATCCATGAACACTGAAGCTTTCTTT.

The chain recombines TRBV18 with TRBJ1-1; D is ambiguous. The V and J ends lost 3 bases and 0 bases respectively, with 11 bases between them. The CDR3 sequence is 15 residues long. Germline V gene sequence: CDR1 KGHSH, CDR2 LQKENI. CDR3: CASSPLGLMNTEAFF. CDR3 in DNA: TGTGCCAGCTCACCGCTTGGGCTGATGAACACTGAAGCTTTCTTT.